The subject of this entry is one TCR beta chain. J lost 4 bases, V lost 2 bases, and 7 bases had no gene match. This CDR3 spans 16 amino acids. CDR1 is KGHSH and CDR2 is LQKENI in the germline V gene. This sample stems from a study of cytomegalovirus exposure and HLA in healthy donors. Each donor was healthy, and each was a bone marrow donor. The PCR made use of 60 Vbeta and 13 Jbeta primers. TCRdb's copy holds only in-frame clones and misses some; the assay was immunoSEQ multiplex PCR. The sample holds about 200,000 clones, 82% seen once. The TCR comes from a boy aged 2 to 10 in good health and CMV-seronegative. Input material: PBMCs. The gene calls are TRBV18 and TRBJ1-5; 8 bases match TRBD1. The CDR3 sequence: CASSPVGQAMNQPQHF. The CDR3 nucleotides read TGTGCCAGCTCACCAGTGGGACAGGCCATGAATCAGCCCCAGCATTTT.